Presented here are 24 T cell receptor beta chains from one specimen sequenced in a study of T cell responses to AZD1222 COVID-19 vaccine. Sequenced by immunoSEQ multiplex PCR; TCRdb stores in-frame clones only, minus some. The sample has about 210,000 clones; over 80% are singletons. Sequences were derived from peripheral blood, sampled on day 0 of AZD1222 vaccination. The source is an adult in good health.

The chain links TRBV7-6 to TRBJ1-6; D gene ambiguous. The CDR3 is 16 residues long. The germline gives CDR1 SGHVS, CDR2 FNYEAQ. V was clipped by 4 bases and J by 7 bases, with 17 bases between them. This chain's CDR3 is CASSSMMFQSNSPLHF. The CDR3 nucleotides are TGTGCCAGCAGCTCAATGATGTTTCAGTCAAATTCACCCCTCCACTTT.

The rearrangement uses TRBV7-9 and TRBJ2-7, with 11 bases that match TRBD2. After removal of 7 bases from V and 4 bases from J, the junction contained 6 bases not matched to a gene. The CDR3 loop spans 14 amino acids. Germline V gene data show CDR1 as SEHNR and CDR2 as FQNEAQ (reference sequence). CDR3 sequence: CASISSGRRYEQYF. As DNA, the CDR3 is TGTGCCAGCATCTCTAGCGGGAGGAGGTACGAGCAGTACTTC.

The table lists this clone with a count of one. The chain carries TRBV18 and TRBJ2-7, with 9 nucleotides matching TRBD2. Trimming removed 1 base from V and 6 bases from J; junction bases left unmatched: 13. CDR1 and CDR2 (germline): KGHSH, LQKENI. This CDR3 has 17 residues. DNA of the CDR3: TGTGCCAGCTCACCACGCAAGGGTAGCGGGGGATTGGGCGAGCAGTACTTC. Residues: CASSPRKGSGGLGEQYF.

The chain has TRBV24-1 and TRBJ1-3, with D uncertain. The CDR3 sequence is 15 residues long. CDR1 and CDR2 from the germline V gene are KGHDR and SFDVKD. With 1 base removed from V and 7 bases from J, the gap between germline ends came to 13 bases. Here the CDR3 DNA reads TGTGCCACCAGTGATTTAGTTCGGGGAACGAACACCATATATTTT. It yields the protein CATSDLVRGTNTIYF.

The chain combines TRBV3-1 (or the pseudogene TRBV3-2) with TRBJ2-2; D is unresolved. This CDR3 has 14 residues. Germline V gene data show CDR1 as LGHDT and CDR2 as YNNKEL (reference sequence). Deletions cut 6 bases from V and 6 bases from J, with 14 bases between. The CDR3 loop is CASRGSGSSGELFF. The CDR3 DNA reads as TGTGCCAGCAGAGGGTCGGGTAGCTCCGGGGAGCTGTTTTTT.

The V call is TRBV6-5, the J call TRBJ1-4; 7 positions match TRBD1. This CDR3 contains 13 residues. The germline gives CDR1 MNHEY, CDR2 SVGAGI. Germline trimming cut 6 bases from V and 8 bases from J; bases unmatched to any gene: 6. The CDR3 nucleotides read TGTGCCAGCAGGGCTGGGACAGTGGAAAAACTGTTTTTT. Its translation is CASRAGTVEKLFF.

This chain joins TRBV3-1 (or the pseudogene TRBV3-2) and TRBJ2-1, with D possibly TRBD1 on 5 matching bases. CDR1 is LGHDT, CDR2 YNNKEL, per germline (reference sequence). The CDR3 is made up of 15 amino acids. V lost 3 bases and J 0 bases, leaving 9 bases between the germline ends. The CDR3 sequence: CASSQGQSSYNEQFF. CDR3 in DNA: TGTGCCAGCAGCCAGGGGCAGAGCTCCTACAATGAGCAGTTCTTC.

V is TRBV9 and J is TRBJ2-3; 9 nucleotides agree with TRBD2. Trimming took 3 bases from V and 1 from J; bases not matched to a gene: 12. The CDR3 runs to 18 residues. CDR1 and CDR2 (germline): SGDLS, YYNGEE. The CDR3 reads CASSAFPRGGAGTDTQYF. In nucleotides, the CDR3 is TGTGCCAGCAGCGCATTCCCTCGCGGGGGGGCGGGCACAGATACGCAGTATTTT.

This chain connects TRBV7-8 to TRBJ1-3, with D unresolved. The CDR3 is made up of 15 amino acids. Germline lookup yields CDR1 SGHVS and CDR2 FQNEAQ. V was clipped by 1 base and J by 0 bases, with 7 bases between them. The CDR3 here is CASSLGVVSGNTIYF. The CDR3 coding sequence is TGTGCCAGCAGCTTAGGGGTAGTCTCTGGAAACACCATATATTTT.

This sequence joins TRBV14 and TRBJ2-1, with D tentatively TRBD2 (6 bases). The CDR3 length is 14 residues. Between the trimmed V and J ends, which lost 1 base and 4 bases, there was a span of 8 bases. The germline V gene has CDR1 SGHDN and CDR2 FVKESK. The CDR3 DNA is TGTGCCAGCAGCCAAGGACTAGAGTACAATGAGCAGTTCTTC. It codes for CASSQGLEYNEQFF.

This chain joins TRBV6-2 or TRBV6-3 and TRBJ1-5; no definite D call. The CDR3 spans 14 residues. V was cut by 6 bases and J by 11 bases, with 20 bases left in between. Germline V CDR1 and CDR2: MNHEY, SVGEGT. This CDR3 reads CASSPGPLFVSQHF. In DNA, the CDR3 is TGTGCCAGCAGCCCCGGTCCTTTGTTCGTGTCCCAGCATTTT.

The CDR3 protein is CASSPGTANYGYTF. DNA of the CDR3: TGTGCCAGCAGCCCGGGGACGGCTAACTATGGCTACACCTTC. The chain recombines TRBV5-4 with TRBJ1-2; TRBD1 might be the D (5 bases). Germline-derived CDR1 and CDR2 are SGHNT and YYREEE (reference sequence). There are 14 residues in the CDR3. Trimming shortened V by 4 bases and J by 0 bases, and 10 bases separated the two germline ends.

V gene TRBV7-2 combines with J gene TRBJ2-7, with D uncertain. The CDR3 runs to 13 residues. Trimming removed 1 base at V and 4 bases at J, with 8 bases between. Per the germline V gene, CDR1 is SGHTA and CDR2 is FQGNSA. The CDR3 DNA is TGTGCCAGCAGCTTAGGTCGGAGTTACGAGCAGTACTTC. It codes for CASSLGRSYEQYF. Using reference TRBV7-2 and TRBJ2-7 for the parts outside the CDR3, the full variable domain is GAGVSQSPSNKVTEKGKDVELRCDPISGHTALYWYRQSLGQGLEFLIYFQGNSAPDKSGLPSDRFSAERTGGSVSTLTIQRTQQEDSAVYLCASSLGRSYEQYFGPGTRLTVT.

V usage is TRBV9 and J usage is TRBJ2-3; D ambiguous. Trimming took off 1 base at V and 0 bases at J, with 6 bases between the two ends. The germline CDR1 and CDR2 sequences are SGDLS and YYNGEE. This CDR3 comprises 14 residues. In DNA, the CDR3 is TGTGCCAGCAGCGTAACCGCCAGCACAGATACGCAGTATTTT. Residues: CASSVTASTDTQYF.

This clone appeared a few times. The chain joins TRBV5-4 to TRBJ1-3, with D possibly TRBD1 on 6 matching bases. Trimming took 1 base from V and 4 from J, leaving 9 bases between them. Germline assignment: CDR1 SGHNT and CDR2 YYREEE (reference sequence). This CDR3 spans 14 amino acids. The CDR3 coding sequence is TGTGCCAGCAGCTTGATGGGGGCGGGAAACACCATATATTTT. It translates to CASSLMGAGNTIYF. Full variable domain (remainder filled in from reference TRBV5-4 and TRBJ1-3): ETGVTQSPTHLIKTRGQQVTLRCSSQSGHNTVSWYQQALGQGPQFIFQYYREEENGRGNFPPRFSGLQFPNYSSELNVNALELDDSALYLCASSLMGAGNTIYFGEGSWLTVV.

The chain recombines TRBV2 with TRBJ1-5; no clear D. The CDR3 loop spans 13 amino acids. Germline V gene data show CDR1 as SNHLY and CDR2 as FYNNEI. The ends were cut back, 9 bases at V and 3 bases at J, with 12 bases in the middle. DNA for the CDR3: TGTGCCAGTGCGGCAGGTGACAATCAGCCCCAGCATTTT. Its protein is CASAAGDNQPQHF.

Written as DNA, the CDR3 is TGTGCCAGCTCACCAACGATGGGGAGATTGGGCACTGAAGCTTTCTTT. Translated, it gives CASSPTMGRLGTEAFF. The chain recombines TRBV18 with TRBJ1-1; D unresolved. Trimming took off 2 bases at V and 4 bases at J, with 17 bases between the two ends. The germline gives CDR1 KGHSH, CDR2 LQKENI. The CDR3 consists of 16 residues. Full variable domain (rest looked up from reference TRBV18 and TRBJ1-1): NAGVMQNPRHLVRRRGQEARLRCSPMKGHSHVYWYRQLPEEGLKFMVYLQKENIIDESGMPKERFSAEFPKEGPSILRIQQVVRGDSAAYFCASSPTMGRLGTEAFFGQGTRLTVV.

V is TRBV30 and J is TRBJ1-2; the D is unclear. The germline V gene encodes CDR1 GTSNPN and CDR2 SVGIG (reference sequence). The ends were cut back, 2 bases at V and 8 bases at J, with 18 bases in the middle. The CDR3 is 14 amino acids. The CDR3 DNA is TGTGCCTGGAGTTCAGCGGAGAGGAGAGGCGGCTACACCTTC. Translation: CAWSSAERRGGYTF.

This clone came up a few times. The chain is built from TRBV5-5 and TRBJ1-4; a possible D gene is TRBD1 (6 bases). This CDR3 region has 14 residues. In germline, CDR1 is SGHKS, CDR2 YYEKEE (reference sequence). The germline V and J ends were trimmed by 0 bases and 10 bases, with 13 bases remaining between them. CDR3 amino acids: CASSLGLGGPKLFF. As DNA, the CDR3 is TGTGCCAGCAGCTTGGGCCTAGGGGGTCCAAAACTGTTTTTT.

V gene TRBV15 combines with J gene TRBJ1-2, with D possibly matching TRBD1 (5 bases). The germline V gene encodes CDR1 LNHNV and CDR2 YYDKDF (reference sequence). Trimming left V 0 bases short and J 8 bases short, with 16 bases between. The CDR3 length is 15 residues. The DNA for the CDR3 is TGTGCCACCAGCAGAGATCTCGGGGACGTGGGAGGCTACACCTTC. As protein: CATSRDLGDVGGYTF.

The genes are TRBV18 and TRBJ1-2; TRBD1 agrees at 8 bases. CDR1 is KGHSH, CDR2 LQKENI, per germline. V was clipped by 3 bases and J by 4 bases; unmatched bases: 7. The CDR3 runs to 15 residues. CDR3 residues: CASSPRTGYGYGYTF. Written as DNA, the CDR3 is TGTGCCAGCTCACCTCGGACAGGGTACGGCTATGGCTACACCTTC.

The rearrangement links TRBV2 to TRBJ1-1; weak D call: TRBD1 (5 bases). The V and J ends lost 6 bases and 7 bases respectively, with 9 bases between them. The CDR3 runs to 11 residues. Germline loops: CDR1 SNHLY, CDR2 FYNNEI. This CDR3 reads CASRVDSEAFF. The CDR3 DNA reads TGTGCCAGCAGGGTTGACAGTGAAGCTTTCTTT.

The rearrangement uses TRBV4-2 and TRBJ1-1; the D is unclear. CDR3 length: 13 residues. V was clipped by 0 bases and J by 10 bases, with 12 bases between them. The V gene's germline CDR1 is LGHNA and CDR2 YNFKEQ. CDR3 loop: CASSQDDGWGAFF. In nucleotides, the CDR3 is TGTGCCAGCAGCCAAGATGACGGGTGGGGAGCTTTCTTT.

The CDR3, as DNA: TGTGCCAGCCGCTGGCAGGGATCGAACACTGAAGCTTTCTTT. Translating gives CASRWQGSNTEAFF. The chain carries TRBV6-6 and TRBJ1-1, with TRBD1 as a possible D gene (5 bases). Per the germline V gene, CDR1 is MNHNY and CDR2 is SVGAGI (reference sequence). The CDR3 has 14 residues. Trimming left V 8 bases short and J 1 base short, with 14 bases between.